This T cell receptor (beta chain) derives from a study of blood T cell repertoires in COVID-19. About the study: Samples taken during acute and convalescent COVID-19 were collected in the United States, Italy and Spain. T cells, B-cell-depleted T cells, or PBMCs supplied cDNA or gDNA.

Germline CDR1 SGDLS, CDR2 YYNGEE. This CDR3 has 13 residues. J was trimmed by 9 bases and V by 0 bases; bases with no gene match: 1. In the authors' workflow: Reference gene primer amplification gave nucleated cell count estimates. Measured with immunoSEQ multiplex PCR; TCRdb has only the in-frame clones, and not every one. For V, J and clone size, that table is used; D and trimming come from the DNA. The sample contains 150,000 to 200,000 clones, roughly 79% of which appear only once. The receptor was derived from a man between 60 and 75 years old with active or convalescent COVID-19. This rearrangement joins TRBV9 to TRBJ1-1; 11 nucleotides agree with TRBD1. The sample taken for sequencing was peripheral blood. DNA for the CDR3: TGTGCCAGCAGCGTAGGGGACAGGGGGAAAGCTTTCTTT. Translating gives CASSVGDRGKAFF.